The entry below gives a single T cell receptor beta chain sequence along with its context. Antigen specificity is unknown. The V gene end was trimmed by 1 base and the J gene end by 9 bases; junction bases not matched to a gene: 9. CDR3 length: 16 amino acids. Per the germline V gene, CDR1 is MNHEY and CDR2 is SMNVEV (reference sequence). The library protocol tagged individual cDNA molecules with unique molecular identifiers. TCRdb ran MiXCR on the 5' RACE reads and lists one entry per CDR3 protein. Here the sample spans about 59,000 distinct CDR3 sequences, 13% being singletons. These data come from a study of early T cells in non-severe SARS-CoV-2 infection. Study-level information: With bulk RNA from unsorted whole blood as input, sequencing yielded unpaired chains.

Study results and limitations: Missing private and CD4 specificities, VDJdb matching favored anti-spike CD8 responses.

V usage is TRBV27 and J usage is TRBJ2-1; 10 nucleotides line up with TRBD2. The receptor's source is an adult who was a healthcare worker with PCR-confirmed SARS-CoV-2 infection or an uninfected control (not recorded which). Material: whole blood, obtained at baseline. The CDR3 nucleotides read TGTGCCAGCAGTTTATTGTCTAGCGGGGGCTGGGGTGAGCAGTTCTTC. This gives the protein CASSLLSSGGWGEQFF.